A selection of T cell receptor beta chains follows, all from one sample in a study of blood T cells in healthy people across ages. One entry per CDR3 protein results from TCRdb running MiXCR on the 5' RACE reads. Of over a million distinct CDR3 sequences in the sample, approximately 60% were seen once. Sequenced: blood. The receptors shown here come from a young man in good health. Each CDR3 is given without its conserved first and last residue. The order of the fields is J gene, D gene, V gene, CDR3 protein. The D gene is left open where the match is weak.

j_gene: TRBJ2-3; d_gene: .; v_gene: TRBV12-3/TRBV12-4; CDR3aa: ANSPGPQGDTQY
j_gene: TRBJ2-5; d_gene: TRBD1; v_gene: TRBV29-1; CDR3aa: SSIPGQGNQETQY
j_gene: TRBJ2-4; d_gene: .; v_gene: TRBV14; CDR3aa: ASSQDSANIQY
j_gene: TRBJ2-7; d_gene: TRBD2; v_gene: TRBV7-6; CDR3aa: ASSLAGLAGGISSYEQY
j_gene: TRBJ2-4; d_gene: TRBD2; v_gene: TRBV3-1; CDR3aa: ASSQIGLAVNIQY
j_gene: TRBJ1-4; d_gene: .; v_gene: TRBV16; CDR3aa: ASSQSIINEKLF
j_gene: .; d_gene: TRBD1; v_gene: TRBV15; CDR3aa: ATSREQGVYEQY
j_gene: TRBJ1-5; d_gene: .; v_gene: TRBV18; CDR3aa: ASSPQGQANQPQH
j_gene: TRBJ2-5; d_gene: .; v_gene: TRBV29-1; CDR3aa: SVFYSRPTVETQY
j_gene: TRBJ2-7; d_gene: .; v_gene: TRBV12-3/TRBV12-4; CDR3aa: ASSLGLSDAEQY
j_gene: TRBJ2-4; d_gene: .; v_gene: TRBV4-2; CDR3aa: ASSQDGIAKNIQY
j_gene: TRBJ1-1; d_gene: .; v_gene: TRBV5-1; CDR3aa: ASSLGTGGSTEAF
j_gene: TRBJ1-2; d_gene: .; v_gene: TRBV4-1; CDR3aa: ASSQDSGWGYGYT
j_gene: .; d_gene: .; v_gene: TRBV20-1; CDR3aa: SARENRFVEQY
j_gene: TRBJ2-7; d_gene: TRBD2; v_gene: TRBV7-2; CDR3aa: ASSLVSGRALSYEQY
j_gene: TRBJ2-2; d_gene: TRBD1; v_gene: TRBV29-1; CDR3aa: SVTGDRSNTGELF
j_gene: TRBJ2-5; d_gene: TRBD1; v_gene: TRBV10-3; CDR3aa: AINHRGPGETQY
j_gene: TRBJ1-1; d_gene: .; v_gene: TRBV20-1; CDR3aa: SAPEPTEAF
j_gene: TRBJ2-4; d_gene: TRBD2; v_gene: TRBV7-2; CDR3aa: ASSLEGLAGPPSSEQY
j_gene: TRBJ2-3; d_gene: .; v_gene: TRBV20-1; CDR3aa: SASKRSTDTQY
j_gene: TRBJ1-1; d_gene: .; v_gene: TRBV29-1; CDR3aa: SVRTGQTLNTEAF
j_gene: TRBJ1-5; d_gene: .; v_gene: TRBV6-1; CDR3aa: ASTPRFYSNQPQH
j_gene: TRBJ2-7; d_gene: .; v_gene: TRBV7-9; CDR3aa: ASSSEGPSYEQY
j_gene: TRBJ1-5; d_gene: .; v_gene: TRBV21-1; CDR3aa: ASSKGAGQENQPQH
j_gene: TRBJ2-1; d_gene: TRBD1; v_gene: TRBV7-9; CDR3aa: ASPGPGGYNEQF
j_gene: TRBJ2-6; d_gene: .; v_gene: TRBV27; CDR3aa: ASTSVGSGANVLT
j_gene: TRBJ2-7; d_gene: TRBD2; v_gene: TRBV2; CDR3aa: ATPGRVSYEQY
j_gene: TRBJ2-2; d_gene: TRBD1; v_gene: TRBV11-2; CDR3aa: ASSLGTGGSGELF
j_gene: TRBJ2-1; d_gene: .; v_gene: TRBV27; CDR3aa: ASSLSGGPLYEQF
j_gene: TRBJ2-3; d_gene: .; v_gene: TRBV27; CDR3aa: ASIGSDTQY
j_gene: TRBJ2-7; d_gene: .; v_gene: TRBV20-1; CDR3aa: SARRQSYEQY
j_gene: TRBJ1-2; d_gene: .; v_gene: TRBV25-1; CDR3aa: ASSEYRSEGYT
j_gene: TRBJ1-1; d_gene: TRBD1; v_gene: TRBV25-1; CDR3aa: ASSERGGRNTEAF
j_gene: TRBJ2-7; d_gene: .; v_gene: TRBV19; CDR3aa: ASSTTGTSSYEQY
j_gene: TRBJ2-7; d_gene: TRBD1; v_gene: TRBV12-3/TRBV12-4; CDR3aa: ASSSRDRLFYEQY
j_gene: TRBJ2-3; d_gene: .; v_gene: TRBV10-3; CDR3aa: AIRQGSSTDTQY
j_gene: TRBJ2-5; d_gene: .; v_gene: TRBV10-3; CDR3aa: AISGEWETQY
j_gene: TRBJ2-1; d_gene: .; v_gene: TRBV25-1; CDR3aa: ASKEGNEQF
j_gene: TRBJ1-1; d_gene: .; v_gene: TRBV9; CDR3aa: ASSPYGSNTEAF
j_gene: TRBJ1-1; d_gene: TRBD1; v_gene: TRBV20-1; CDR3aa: SARSAGGFLPNTEAF
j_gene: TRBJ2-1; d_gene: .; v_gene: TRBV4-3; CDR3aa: ASSQGGVEEQF